One sample yielded the 14 T cell receptor beta chains listed below, sequenced in a study of blood T cell repertoires in COVID-19. Sequenced by immunoSEQ multiplex PCR; TCRdb stores in-frame clones only, minus some. The top ten hold 2% to 2.5% of the sample, which has about 220,000 clones, roughly four fifths seen once. Sequencing was performed on peripheral blood. These TCRs come from an older woman with acute or convalescent COVID-19.

This chain links TRBV6-5 with TRBJ2-5; weak D call: TRBD1 (6 bases). The length of the CDR3 is 15 residues. Germline V CDR1 and CDR2: MNHEY, SVGAGI. V was pared by 6 bases and J by 2 bases, with 16 bases between. For the CDR3, the DNA is TGTGCCAGCAGAGACTCCGGGACATTGCAAGAGACCCAGTACTTC. It yields the protein CASRDSGTLQETQYF.

Comment on this clone: This sample also contains other DNA sequences that code for the same CDR3. The CDR3 region is CASSQDRGTEAFF. The CDR3 DNA reads as TGCGCCAGCAGCCAAGATCGGGGGACTGAAGCTTTCTTT. V gene TRBV4-3 combines with J gene TRBJ1-1, with D possibly TRBD1 on 5 matching bases. CDR1 is LGHNA, CDR2 YSLEER, per germline. The CDR3 has 13 residues. Trimming pared 0 bases from V and 5 bases from J, leaving 7 bases between.

This rearrangement joins TRBV5-4 to TRBJ1-2; D might be TRBD1 (5 bases). The germline V and J ends were trimmed by 9 bases and 1 base, with 16 bases remaining between them. CDR1 is SGHNT, CDR2 YYREEE, per germline (reference sequence). The CDR3 is made up of 14 amino acids. The CDR3 loop is CATSAGTLNYGYTF. As DNA, the CDR3 is TGTGCCACATCGGCGGGGACCCTTAACTATGGCTACACCTTC.

V gene TRBV7-9 combines with J gene TRBJ2-3; 9 positions agree with TRBD2. Per the germline V gene, CDR1 is SEHNR and CDR2 is FQNEAQ (reference sequence). CDR3 length: 13 residues. V shed 4 bases, J shed 5 bases, and the junction held 1 base outside the gene matches. CDR3: CASSYSGGDTQYF. CDR3 sequence (DNA): TGTGCCAGCAGCTATAGCGGGGGAGATACGCAGTATTTT.

This clone was observed once. The V and J genes are TRBV5-1 and TRBJ1-2; perhaps TRBD1 as D (5 bases). There are 13 residues in the CDR3. Trimming removed 0 bases from V and 6 bases from J, with 9 bases in between. Germline CDR1 and CDR2: SGHRS and YFSETQ. The DNA of the CDR3 is TGCGCCAGCAGCTTGGATTGGGGGGATGGCTACACCTTC. This translates into CASSLDWGDGYTF.

The chain uses TRBV7-2 and TRBJ2-2, with 8 positions matching TRBD2. The germline V gene encodes CDR1 SGHTA and CDR2 FQGNSA. This CDR3 contains 16 residues. V was clipped by 6 bases and J by 4 bases; unmatched bases: 10. DNA for the CDR3: TGTGCCAGCAGATATCCCCGGACTAGCAGCACCGGGGAGCTGTTTTTT. Its protein product is CASRYPRTSSTGELFF.

This sequence joins TRBV9 and TRBJ1-6; 10 nucleotides agree with TRBD1. The CDR3 sequence is 14 residues long. V trimming: 5 bases; J trimming: 7 bases; junction bases outside the gene matches: 3. Per germline, CDR1 SGDLS and CDR2 YYNGEE. CDR3 in DNA: TGTGCCAGCAGGGGGACAGGGGAAAATTCACCCCTCCACTTT. Encoded protein: CASRGTGENSPLHF.

CDR3 sequence: CASHETGRSPLHF. In nucleotides, the CDR3 is TGTGCCAGCCATGAAACAGGGCGATCACCCCTCCACTTT. J is TRBJ1-6 and V is TRBV6-5; the D gene is possibly TRBD1 (6 bases). The CDR3 sequence is 13 residues long. Trimming pared 8 bases from V and 10 bases from J, leaving 15 bases between. Germline V gene lookup returns CDR1 MNHEY and CDR2 SVGAGI.

The rearrangement links TRBV6-2 or TRBV6-3 to TRBJ2-1; 9 positions match TRBD2. Trimming removed 1 base from V and 5 bases from J; junction bases left unmatched: 6. CDR3 length equals 16 residues. CDR1 and CDR2 from the germline V gene are MNHEY and SVGEGT. The CDR3 DNA sequence: TGTGCCAGCAGTTACTATAGCGGGGGCCGGAACAATGAGCAGTTCTTC. This gives the protein CASSYYSGGRNNEQFF.

The V call is TRBV3-1 (or the pseudogene TRBV3-2), the J call TRBJ1-1, with D unclear. V lost 4 bases, J lost 1 base, and 10 bases lay in between. Germline V gene data show CDR1 as LGHDT and CDR2 as YNNKEL (reference sequence). CDR3 size: 14 residues. CDR3 sequence (DNA): TGTGCCAGCAGCCTCCCCAACGGGAACACTGAAGCTTTCTTT. Translation gives CASSLPNGNTEAFF.

The chain uses TRBV3-1 (or the pseudogene TRBV3-2) and TRBJ1-2; D not resolved. The CDR3 runs 15 residues. Trimming took 0 bases from V and 4 from J, leaving 12 bases between them. The germline CDR1 and CDR2 sequences are LGHDT and YNNKEL (reference sequence). The CDR3: CASSQDAQYLYGYTF. The CDR3 nucleotides read TGTGCCAGCAGCCAAGATGCACAGTACCTCTATGGCTACACCTTC.

The V call is TRBV19, the J call TRBJ2-2; D possibly corresponds to TRBD2 (7 bases). V was pared by 3 bases and J by 4 bases, with 9 bases between. The V gene's germline CDR1 is LNHDA and CDR2 SQIVND (reference sequence). This CDR3 contains 14 residues. CDR3 region: CASSMGGPTGELFF. CDR3 in DNA: TGTGCCAGTAGTATGGGGGGGCCCACCGGGGAGCTGTTTTTT.

The CDR3 spells CASSFTGVHYNEQFF. In DNA, the CDR3 is TGTGCCAGCAGTTTTACGGGGGTGCACTACAATGAGCAGTTCTTC. V and J are TRBV28 and TRBJ2-1; a weak D match, TRBD2 (6 bases). The V gene's germline CDR1 is MDHEN and CDR2 SYDVKM. CDR3 size: 15 residues. V was shortened by 3 bases and J by 3 bases, with 12 bases between the two germline ends.

CDR3 sequence: CASSLFKTGNYEQFF. In DNA form, the CDR3 reads TGTGCCAGCAGCTTATTTAAGACAGGGAACTATGAGCAGTTCTTC. This sequence joins TRBV7-3 and TRBJ2-1; 7 bases match TRBD1. Unmatched junction bases numbered 9, after V lost 2 bases and J lost 8 bases. CDR3 length: 15 amino acids. Per germline, CDR1 SGHTA and CDR2 FQGTGA.